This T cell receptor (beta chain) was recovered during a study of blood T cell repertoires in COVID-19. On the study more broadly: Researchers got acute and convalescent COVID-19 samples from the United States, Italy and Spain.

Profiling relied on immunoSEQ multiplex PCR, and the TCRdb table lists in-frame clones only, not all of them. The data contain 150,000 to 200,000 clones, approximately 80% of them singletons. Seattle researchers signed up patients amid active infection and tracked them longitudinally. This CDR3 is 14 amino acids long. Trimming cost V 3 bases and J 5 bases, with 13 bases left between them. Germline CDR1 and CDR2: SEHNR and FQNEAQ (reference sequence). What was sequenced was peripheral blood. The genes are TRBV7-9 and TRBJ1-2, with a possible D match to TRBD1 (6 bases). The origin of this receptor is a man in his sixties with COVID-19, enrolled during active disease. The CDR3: CASSLQGPLYGYTF. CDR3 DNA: TGTGCCAGCAGCTTGCAGGGGCCACTATATGGCTACACCTTC.